Listed here are 25 T cell receptor beta chains from one sample, sequenced in a study of neurological immune-mediated disorders (dated by TCRdb to between 2019 and 2020). Preparation of the library involved 5' RACE. The reads were generated on an Illumina HiSeq 2500. TCRdb reworked the public reads: Q25 trimming with fastp, MiXCR clone assembly, productive beta chains retained. When rows share a CDR3 protein, they turn into one entry using the most common DNA and genes. This sample is represented by tens of thousands of distinct CDR3 sequences; about 3.8% of them were singletons. The biggest ten clones account for less than 2.5% of the sample. The sequenced sample was PBMCs. Receptors were obtained from a young man with multiple sclerosis.

The sample holds many counts of this clonotype. V is TRBV10-3 and J is TRBJ1-1; D is possibly TRBD1 (5 bases). The CDR3 spans 15 residues. Germline values: CDR1 ENHRY, CDR2 SYGVKD. The ends were cut back, 6 bases at V and 0 bases at J, with 14 bases in the middle. CDR3 sequence: CAIRGRTEMNTEAFF. DNA of the CDR3: TGTGCCATCAGGGGACGGACGGAAATGAACACTGAAGCTTTCTTT.

This clonotype was picked up many times. This chain joins TRBV11-2 and TRBJ2-3; either TRBD1 or TRBD2 may fit D (5 bases each). V was trimmed by 5 bases and J by 4 bases, leaving 16 bases between them. In germline, CDR1 is SGHAT, CDR2 FQNNGV. CDR3 length equals 15 residues. The CDR3 nucleotides are TGTGCCAGCAGCACCCCCGGGACCGACCCAGATACGCAGTATTTT. As protein: CASSTPGTDPDTQYF.

This clonotype was found a few times. V usage is TRBV5-6 and J usage is TRBJ2-1; a possible D gene is TRBD2 (5 bases). The V end was cut by 9 bases, the J end by 7 bases, with 17 bases between. This CDR3 has 13 amino acids. Per the germline V gene, CDR1 is SGHDT and CDR2 is YYEEEE. In DNA, the CDR3 is TGTGCCACTCTGGACGGGTCGGGGAATGAGCAGTTCTTC. As protein: CATLDGSGNEQFF. Full variable domain (rest looked up from reference TRBV5-6 and TRBJ2-1): DAGVTQSPTHLIKTRGQQVTLRCSPKSGHDTVSWYQQALGQGPQFIFQYYEEEERQRGNFPDRFSGHQFPNYSSELNVNALLLGDSALYLCATLDGSGNEQFFGPGTRLTVL.

There are many counts of this clonotype. The chain has TRBV4-3 and TRBJ1-5; 7 bases match TRBD1. Trimming removed 0 bases from V and 4 bases from J; junction bases left unmatched: 3. CDR1 LGHNA and CDR2 YSLEER come from the germline V gene. CDR3 size: 15 residues. In DNA, the CDR3 is TGCGCCAGCAGCCAAGAATGGGACAGAAATCAGCCCCAGCATTTT. Amino acids: CASSQEWDRNQPQHF.

This clonotype was picked up many times. The chain employs TRBV20-1 and TRBJ1-1; tentatively, D is TRBD1 (6 bases). V lost 0 bases, J lost 6 bases, and 11 bases lay in between. This CDR3 contains 13 residues. The V gene's germline CDR1 is DFQATT and CDR2 SNEGSKA (reference sequence). CDR3 protein: CSAREHRVAEAFF. For the CDR3, the DNA is TGCAGTGCTAGAGAACACAGGGTAGCTGAAGCTTTCTTT.

The gene calls are TRBV5-5 and TRBJ1-4; D unresolved. CDR3 length: 13 amino acids. Germline V CDR1 and CDR2: SGHKS, YYEKEE (reference sequence). V was shortened by 0 bases and J by 7 bases, with 7 bases between the two germline ends. CDR3 residues: CASSLATVEKLFF. The DNA for the CDR3 is TGTGCCAGCAGCTTGGCCACCGTTGAAAAACTGTTTTTT. Together with reference TRBV5-5 and TRBJ1-4, the CDR3 gives the full variable domain: DAGVTQSPTHLIKTRGQQVTLRCSPISGHKSVSWYQQVLGQGPQFIFQYYEKEERGRGNFPDRFSARQFPNYSSELNVNALLLGDSALYLCASSLATVEKLFFGSGTQLSVL.

A note on this clonotype: Just one base apart from a much larger clone, this may be a read error. The V call is TRBV10-3, the J call TRBJ2-4; 12 bases align to TRBD2. Trimming removed 11 bases from V and 10 bases from J; junction bases left unmatched: 9. The length of the CDR3 is 13 residues. Per germline, CDR1 ENHRY and CDR2 SYGVKD. Written as DNA, the CDR3 is TGTGCCTCTAGCGGGGGGGACTTAAAAATTCAGTACTTC. Protein product: CASSGGDLKIQYF.

This clonotype was observed at least ten times. The genes are TRBV3-1 and TRBJ2-3; 12 nucleotides match TRBD2. Germline assignment: CDR1 LGHDT and CDR2 YNNKEL (reference sequence). This CDR3 has 16 amino acids. With V trimmed by 4 bases and J by 8 bases, 10 bases remained unmatched. The CDR3 reads CASSPPSGGAFGTQYF. CDR3 nucleotides: TGTGCCAGCAGCCCACCTAGCGGGGGGGCTTTCGGTACGCAGTATTTT.

This clonotype was counted many times. V gene TRBV10-3 combines with J gene TRBJ2-4; tentatively, D is TRBD2 (5 bases). The CDR3 covers 14 residues. V lost 3 bases, J lost 3 bases, and 9 bases lay in between. Germline-derived CDR1 and CDR2 are ENHRY and SYGVKD. CDR3: CAISEPEGKNIQYF. The CDR3 coding sequence is TGTGCCATCAGTGAACCTGAGGGCAAAAACATTCAGTACTTC.

This clonotype was counted many times. The CDR3 nucleotides read TGTGCCAGCAACGGGGGGGGGCTGGGATTGGATACGCAGTATTTT. It yields the protein CASNGGGLGLDTQYF. V gene TRBV12-3 or TRBV12-4 combines with J gene TRBJ2-3, with 8 bases identical to TRBD2. The V segment lost 7 bases and the J segment 6 bases; nucleotides outside the gene matches: 12. The CDR3 covers 15 residues.

Ten or more counts support this clonotype. The J gene is TRBJ2-3, the V gene TRBV9; weak D call: TRBD2 (6 bases). CDR1 is SGDLS, CDR2 YYNGEE, per germline. V gave up 0 bases and J gave up 2 bases, with 10 bases separating them. There are 15 residues in the CDR3. The chain's CDR3 is CASSVVADNTDTQYF. The DNA of the CDR3 is TGTGCCAGCAGCGTAGTAGCGGATAACACAGATACGCAGTATTTT.

In this sample, this clonotype turned up a few times. The chain carries TRBV27 and TRBJ1-1; D is ambiguous. The V end was cut by 5 bases, the J end by 5 bases, with 15 bases between. Per the germline V gene, CDR1 is MNHEY and CDR2 is SMNVEV (reference sequence). This CDR3 has 14 amino acids. The CDR3 DNA reads TGTGCCAGCAGTCCGTTACCCAGACGGACTGAAGCTTTCTTT. Protein: CASSPLPRRTEAFF.

This clonotype was detected ten times or more. The chain carries TRBV20-1 and TRBJ2-7; no firm D call. The CDR3 runs 14 residues. V was cut by 1 base and J by 2 bases, with 12 bases left in between. The V gene's germline CDR1 is DFQATT and CDR2 SNEGSKA (reference sequence). CDR3 bases: TGCAGTGCTAGAGTCCAGCCTCCGACCTACGAGCAGTACTTC. Translation gives CSARVQPPTYEQYF.

DNA for the CDR3: TGTGCCACCAGCAGAGGGGACAGGGTGTATAGCAATCAGCCCCAGCATTTT. Its translation is CATSRGDRVYSNQPQHF. The chain employs TRBV15 and TRBJ1-5; TRBD1 matches 9 bases. The germline gives CDR1 LNHNV, CDR2 YYDKDF (reference sequence). The CDR3 totals 17 residues. The V segment lost 1 base and the J segment 0 bases; nucleotides outside the gene matches: 4. The full variable domain, its missing parts supplied by reference TRBV15 and TRBJ1-5, is DAMVIQNPRYQVTQFGKPVTLSCSQTLNHNVMYWYQQKSSQAPKLLFHYYDKDFNNEADTPDNFQSRRPNTSFCFLDIRSPGLGDTAMYLCATSRGDRVYSNQPQHFGDGTRLSIL.

This clonotype was detected a few times. The genes are TRBV12-3 or TRBV12-4 and TRBJ1-1; the D gene is possibly TRBD1 (6 bases). This CDR3 spans 13 amino acids. Trimming stripped 5 bases from V and 10 bases from J, with 17 bases between. The CDR3, as DNA: TGTGCCAGCAGTACCTACAGGGACGGGGGAGCTTTCTTT. Translating gives CASSTYRDGGAFF.

This clonotype was picked up many times. The gene calls are TRBV10-3 and TRBJ1-6; the match to TRBD1 covers 7 bases. Germline-derived CDR1 and CDR2 are ENHRY and SYGVKD. The CDR3 has 15 residues. With 6 bases clipped from V and 7 bases from J, the junction kept 9 bases outside the gene matches. This CDR3 is CAIRERQGGNSPLHF. The CDR3 DNA sequence: TGTGCCATCAGGGAGAGACAGGGCGGGAATTCACCCCTCCACTTT.

This clonotype occurred many times. The V gene is TRBV12-3 or TRBV12-4, the J gene TRBJ2-1; D is ambiguous. The V and J ends lost 0 bases and 5 bases respectively, with 8 bases between them. CDR3 length equals 14 residues. CDR3 region: CASSLAGTDNEQFF. CDR3 sequence (DNA): TGTGCCAGCAGTTTAGCGGGAACAGACAATGAGCAGTTCTTC.

Many counts were recorded for this clonotype. The V and J genes are TRBV30 and TRBJ1-2; D might be TRBD1 (5 bases). The CDR3 is 13 amino acids. V was pared by 3 bases and J by 6 bases, with 14 bases between. Germline V gene data show CDR1 as GTSNPN and CDR2 as SVGIG (reference sequence). In DNA form, the CDR3 reads TGTGCCTGGAGCAAACAGGTTCAAGATGGCTACACCTTC. Residues: CAWSKQVQDGYTF.

This clonotype came up many times. This sequence joins TRBV3-1 and TRBJ2-3; tentatively, D is TRBD1 (5 bases). Trimming removed 4 bases from V and 2 bases from J, with 13 bases in between. CDR1 and CDR2 from the germline V gene are LGHDT and YNNKEL (reference sequence). This CDR3 is 15 amino acids long. The CDR3 DNA sequence: TGTGCCAGCAGCCGTATCGACAGCTACACAGATACGCAGTATTTT. Its translation: CASSRIDSYTDTQYF.

This clonotype has a count of ten or more. At one end, the junction sequence differs from germline, possibly due to a read error. V usage is TRBV7-3 and J usage is TRBJ2-1; no clear D gene. Germline-derived CDR1 and CDR2 are SGHTA and FQGTGA. This CDR3 has 14 residues. CDR3 DNA sequence: TGTGCCAGCAGCCTAACAGCCGTCGGCAATGAGCAGTTCTTC. Amino acid sequence: CASSLTAVGNEQFF. Full variable domain (remainder filled in from reference TRBV7-3 and TRBJ2-1): GAGVSQTPSNKVTEKGKYVELRCDPISGHTALYWYRQSLGQGPEFLIYFQGTGAADDSGLPNDRFFAVRPEGSVSTLKIQRTERGDSAVYLCASSLTAVGNEQFFGPGTRLTVL.

This clonotype was seen ten or more times. The genes are TRBV6-6 and TRBJ1-3; D remains ambiguous. The germline CDR1 and CDR2 sequences are MNHNY and SVGAGI (reference sequence). This CDR3 comprises 15 residues. V was pared by 4 bases and J by 0 bases, with 10 bases between. The CDR3 spells CASSSPRGSGNTIYF. The DNA for the CDR3 is TGTGCCAGCAGTTCCCCTCGGGGCTCTGGAAACACCATATATTTT.

This clonotype showed up many times. The chain recombines TRBV5-1 with TRBJ2-5, with D possibly TRBD2 on 6 matching bases. This CDR3 region has 15 residues. The V gene lost 0 bases and the J gene lost 5 bases, with 14 bases spanning the gap. In germline, CDR1 is SGHRS, CDR2 YFSETQ. The CDR3 is CASSLEWGAGETQYF. In DNA, the CDR3 is TGCGCCAGCAGCTTGGAATGGGGCGCGGGGGAGACCCAGTACTTC.

This clonotype showed up just a few times. The CDR3 DNA is TGTGCCACCAGTGATCCCGGCCGCAATGAGCAGTTCTTC. It encodes CATSDPGRNEQFF. V gene TRBV24-1 combines with J gene TRBJ2-1; no clear D gene. V was cut by 3 bases and J by 6 bases, with 8 bases left in between. The CDR3 has 13 residues. Germline lookup yields CDR1 KGHDR and CDR2 SFDVKD.

This clonotype came up many times. This chain uses TRBV20-1 with TRBJ1-5, with a tentative D call TRBD1 (6 bases). The germline V gene has CDR1 DFQATT and CDR2 SNEGSKA (reference sequence). V lost 2 bases and J lost 3, with 14 bases in between. This CDR3 has 15 residues. The CDR3 protein is CSARKGGGLNQPQHF. The CDR3 coding sequence is TGCAGTGCTAGAAAGGGCGGGGGGCTCAATCAGCCCCAGCATTTT.

This clonotype was observed at least ten times. The chain recombines TRBV3-1 with TRBJ2-3, with no clear D. The CDR3 runs to 14 residues. Germline CDR1 LGHDT, CDR2 YNNKEL (reference sequence). Between the trimmed V and J ends, which lost 4 bases and 4 bases, there was a span of 12 bases. The CDR3 DNA reads as TGTGCCAGCAGCCGAGTCCTAGGCGCAGATACGCAGTATTTT. As protein: CASSRVLGADTQYF.